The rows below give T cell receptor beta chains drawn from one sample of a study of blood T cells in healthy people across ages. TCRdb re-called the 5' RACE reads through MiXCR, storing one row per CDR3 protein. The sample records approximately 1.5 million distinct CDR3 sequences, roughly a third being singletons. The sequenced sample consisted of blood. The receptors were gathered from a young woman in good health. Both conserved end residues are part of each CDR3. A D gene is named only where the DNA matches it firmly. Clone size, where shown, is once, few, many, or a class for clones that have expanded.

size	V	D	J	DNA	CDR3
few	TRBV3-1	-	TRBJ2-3	TGTGCCAGCAGCCAAGCCCCGGGACTGGCTCGGTATTTT	CASSQAPGLARYF
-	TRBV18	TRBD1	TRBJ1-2	TGTGCCAGCTCACCACTTTCGACAGGGACTAACTATGGCTACACCTTC	CASSPLSTGTNYGYTF
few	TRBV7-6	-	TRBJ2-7	TGTGCCAGCAGCTCCTTGGAGGGGGTCTACGAGCAGTACTTC	CASSSLEGVYEQYF
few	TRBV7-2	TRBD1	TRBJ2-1	TGTGCCAGCAGCTTAATTTTAGGGACAGGGGCCCTCGATGAGCAGTTCTTC	CASSLILGTGALDEQFF
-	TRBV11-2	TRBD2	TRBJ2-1	TGTGCCAGCAGCTTATTAATAGCGGGGGGTATGTACAATGAGCAGTTCTTC	CASSLLIAGGMYNEQFF
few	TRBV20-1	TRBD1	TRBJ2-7	TGCAGTGCTAGACCCCCGGGACAGGTATCCTACGAGCAGTACTTC	CSARPPGQVSYEQYF
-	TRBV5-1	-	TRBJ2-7	TGCGCCAGCAGCTCACCACTGACAGGCCAGAGCTCCTACAATGAGCAGTACTTC	CASSSPLTGQSSYNEQYF
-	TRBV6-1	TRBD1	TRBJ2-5	TGTGCCAGGGGTGGACAGGGGGCCCTTAGGGAGACCCAGTACTTC	CARGGQGALRETQYF
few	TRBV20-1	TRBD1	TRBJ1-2	TGCAGTGCTAGGACAGGGGGTATTGCTAACTATGGCTACACCTTC	CSARTGGIANYGYTF
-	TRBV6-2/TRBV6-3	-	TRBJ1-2	TGTGCCAGCAGCCCACGCCGGGGGTCTAGAGGCTACACCTTC	CASSPRRGSRGYTF
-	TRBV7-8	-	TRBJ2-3	TGTGCCAGCAGCGCGACTGGAACTAGCACAGATACGCAGTATTTT	CASSATGTSTDTQYF
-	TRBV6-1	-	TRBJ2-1	TGTGCCAGCAGGAAGACGATCGGGAGCAACAATGAGCAGTTCTTC	CASRKTIGSNNEQFF
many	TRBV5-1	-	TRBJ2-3	TGCGCCAGCAGCGGACGGGAGCAGGGGTTATCAGATACGCAGTATTTT	CASSGREQGLSDTQYF
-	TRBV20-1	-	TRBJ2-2	TGCAGTGCTGGGGGCGGAGTTCTTACCGGGGAGCTGTTTTTT	CSAGGGVLTGELFF
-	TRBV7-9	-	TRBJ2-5	TGTGCCGGCAGCTCTCCTAGACACGGGACCCAGTACTTC	CAGSSPRHGTQYF
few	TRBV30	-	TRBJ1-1	TGTGCCTGGAGTTTTCGAGCAGCTGAAGCTTTCTTT	CAWSFRAAEAFF
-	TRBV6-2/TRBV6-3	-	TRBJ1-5	TGTGCCAGCAGTTGGGGAGGAGTGGGCAATCAGCCCCAGCATTTT	CASSWGGVGNQPQHF
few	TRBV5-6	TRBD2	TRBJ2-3	TGTGCCAGCAGCGGGACTAGCGTATCAGATACGCAGTATTTT	CASSGTSVSDTQYF
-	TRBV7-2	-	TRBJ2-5	TGTGCCAGCAGCTCCTCAGGACCCCGGAGGGAGACCCAGTACTTC	CASSSSGPRRETQYF
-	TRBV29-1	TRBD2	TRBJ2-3	TGCAGCGTTGCCCGACTAGCGATCGCAGATACGCAGTATTTT	CSVARLAIADTQYF
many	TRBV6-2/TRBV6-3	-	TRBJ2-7	TGTGCCAGCAGGAGGGATCTACCGGGGGAGCAGTACTTC	CASRRDLPGEQYF
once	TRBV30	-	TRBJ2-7	TGTGCCTGGTCCGCTGACAACGAGCAGTACTTC	CAWSADNEQYF
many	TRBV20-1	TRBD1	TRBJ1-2	TGCAGTGCGAGACAGGGGAACTATGGCTACACCTTC	CSARQGNYGYTF
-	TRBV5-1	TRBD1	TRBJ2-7	TGCGCCAGCAGTTCGACCGCCGGGACAGGGGGCGTGGAGTACTTC	CASSSTAGTGGVEYF
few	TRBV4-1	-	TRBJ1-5	TGCGCCAGCAGCCAAGATCGTCAGGACAGCAATCAGCCCCAGCATTTT	CASSQDRQDSNQPQHF
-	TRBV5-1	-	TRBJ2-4	TGCGCCAGCAGCTTGGGCCGACTACGAGAAAACATTCAGTACTTC	CASSLGRLRENIQYF
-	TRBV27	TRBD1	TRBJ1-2	TGTGCCAGCAGTACCAGACTCGGGACAGGGGGCTTCTATGGCTACACCTTC	CASSTRLGTGGFYGYTF
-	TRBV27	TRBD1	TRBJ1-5	TGTGTCAGCAGTTTACTGGGGCAGGGGGGAGTTCAGCCCCAGCATTTT	CVSSLLGQGGVQPQHF
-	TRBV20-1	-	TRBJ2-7	TGCAGTGCTAGAGCGGCCAGGAAAGTTTGGGCCTACGAGCAGTACTTC	CSARAARKVWAYEQYF
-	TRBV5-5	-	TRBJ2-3	TGTGCCAACAGTTTCGGGGCGACAACAGATACGCAGTATTTT	CANSFGATTDTQYF